This T cell receptor (beta chain) was observed in a study of blood T cell repertoires in COVID-19. Repertoires were generated with immunoSEQ multiplex PCR, while TCRdb's copy carries only in-frame clones and drops some. Of around 88,000 clones in the sample, 65% to 85% were seen once. Germline CDR1 and CDR2: LNHNV and YYDKDF (reference sequence). Losses at the gene ends were 6 bases for V and 1 base for J; bases not matched to a gene: 3. The CDR3 has 14 residues. The TCR was taken from a man aged 60 to 75 with acute or convalescent COVID-19. The chain combines TRBV15 with TRBJ1-1, with 9 nucleotides matching TRBD1. Sequenced material: peripheral blood. CDR3 DNA: TGTGCCACCAGAACGGGACAGGGGAACACTGAAGCTTTCTTT. Translated: CATRTGQGNTEAFF. Looking up the rest from reference TRBV15 and TRBJ1-1 gives the full variable domain: DAMVIQNPRYQVTQFGKPVTLSCSQTLNHNVMYWYQQKSSQAPKLLFHYYDKDFNNEADTPDNFQSRRPNTSFCFLDIRSPGLGDTAMYLCATRTGQGNTEAFFGQGTRLTVV.